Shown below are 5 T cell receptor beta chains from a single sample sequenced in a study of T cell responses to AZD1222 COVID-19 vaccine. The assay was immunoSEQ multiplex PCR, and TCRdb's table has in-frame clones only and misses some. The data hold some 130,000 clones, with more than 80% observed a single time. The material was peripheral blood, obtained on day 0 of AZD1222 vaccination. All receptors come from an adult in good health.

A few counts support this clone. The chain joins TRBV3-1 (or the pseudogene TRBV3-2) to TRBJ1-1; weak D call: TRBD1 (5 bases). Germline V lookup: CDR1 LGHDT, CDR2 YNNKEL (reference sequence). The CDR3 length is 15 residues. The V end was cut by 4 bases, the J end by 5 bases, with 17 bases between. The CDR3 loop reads CASSPGGNMGTEAFF. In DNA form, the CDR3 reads TGTGCCAGCAGCCCCGGGGGAAACATGGGGACTGAAGCTTTCTTT.

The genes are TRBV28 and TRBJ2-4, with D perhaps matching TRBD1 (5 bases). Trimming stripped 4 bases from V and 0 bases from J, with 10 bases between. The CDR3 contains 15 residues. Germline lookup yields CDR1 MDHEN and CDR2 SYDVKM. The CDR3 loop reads CASSSQQGAKNIQYF. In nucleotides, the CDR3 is TGTGCCAGCAGTTCTCAGCAGGGAGCCAAAAACATTCAGTACTTC.

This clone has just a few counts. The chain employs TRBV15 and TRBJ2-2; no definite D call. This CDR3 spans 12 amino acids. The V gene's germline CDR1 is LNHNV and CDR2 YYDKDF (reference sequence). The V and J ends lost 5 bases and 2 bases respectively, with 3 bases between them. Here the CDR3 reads CATSSNTGELFF. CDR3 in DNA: TGTGCCACCAGCTCCAACACCGGGGAGCTGTTTTTT.

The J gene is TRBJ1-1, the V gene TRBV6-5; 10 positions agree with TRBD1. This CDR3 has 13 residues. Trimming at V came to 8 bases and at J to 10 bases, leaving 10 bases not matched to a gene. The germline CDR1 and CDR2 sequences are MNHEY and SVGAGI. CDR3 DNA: TGTGCCAGCGACCGGGACAGGGGACGGATAGCTTTCTTT. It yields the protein CASDRDRGRIAFF.

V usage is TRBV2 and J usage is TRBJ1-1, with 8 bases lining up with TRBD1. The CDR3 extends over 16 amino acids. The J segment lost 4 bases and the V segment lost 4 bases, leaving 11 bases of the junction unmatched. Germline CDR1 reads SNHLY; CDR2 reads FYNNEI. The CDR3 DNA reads TGTGCCAGCAGTGCTTCGTGGACAGGGCAGCCCACTGAAGCTTTCTTT. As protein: CASSASWTGQPTEAFF.